This entry features one T cell receptor beta chain sequence. What it binds is not known. This entry comes from a study of shared clonotypes between healthy human individuals. The CDR3 loop spans 16 amino acids. The germline CDR1 and CDR2 sequences are SEHNR and FQNEAQ (reference sequence). V was clipped by 1 base and J by 0 bases, with 12 bases between them. Study conclusions and caveats: Clonotype sharing levels among donors were expected to vary with sequencing depth.

The table came from immunoSEQ multiplex PCR; TCRdb's copy has only in-frame clones and leaves some out. The sample lists about 1,900,000 clones; about 94% were seen once. It was CD45RO-negative cells, positively selected for CCR7, that made up naive CD8 cells, with terminally differentiated effector memory CD45RA+ cells excluded. Sequences were obtained from naive CD8+ T cells sorted from blood. The chain is built from TRBV7-9 and TRBJ1-2; no clear D gene. This TCR came from a man in his late teens or twenties in good health. The CDR3 nucleotides read TGTGCCAGCAGCTTAGATAGGCAGGAGCCTAACTATGGCTACACCTTC. It encodes CASSLDRQEPNYGYTF.